This T cell receptor beta chain was sequenced during a study of beta chain features in type 1 diabetes. Whole-study findings and limits: Shorter templates may be favored by PCR, equally so in patients and controls. There was a moderate but significant shortening of TCRB CDR3s in all four CD4+ subsets of Type 1 diabetes patients. Naive, central memory and Treg TCRB repertoires seemed to resemble each other more closely in patients than they did in healthy donors.

With 2 bases removed from V and 0 bases from J, the gap between germline ends came to 8 bases. The germline V gene has CDR1 SGHTA and CDR2 FQGNSA. This CDR3 has 14 amino acids. What was sequenced were expressed TCRB transcripts, since all of the isolated RNA had been reverse transcribed. Measured with immunoSEQ multiplex PCR; TCRdb has only the in-frame clones, and not every one. The sample has over 500,000 clones, roughly 16% seen once; the top ten hold more than 0.08%. Sorted populations all exceeded 95% purity. A few counts support this clone. Its antigen remains unknown. Input material: naive CD4+ T cells from blood. The receptor's source is a man aged 18 to 30 in good health. The V gene is TRBV7-2, the J gene TRBJ2-7, with D unresolved. CDR3 in amino acids: CASSLMYSSYEQYF. CDR3 sequence (DNA): TGTGCCAGCAGCTTAATGTACAGCTCCTACGAGCAGTACTTC.